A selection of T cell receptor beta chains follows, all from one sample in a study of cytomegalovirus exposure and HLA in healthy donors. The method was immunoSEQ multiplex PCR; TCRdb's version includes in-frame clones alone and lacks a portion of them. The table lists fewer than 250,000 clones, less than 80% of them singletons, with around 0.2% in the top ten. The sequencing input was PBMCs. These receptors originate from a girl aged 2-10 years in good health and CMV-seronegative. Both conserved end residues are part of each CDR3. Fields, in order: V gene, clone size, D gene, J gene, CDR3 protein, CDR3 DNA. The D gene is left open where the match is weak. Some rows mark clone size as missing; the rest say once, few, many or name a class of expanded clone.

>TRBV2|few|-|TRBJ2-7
CASSFGYEQYF
TGTGCCAGCAGTTTCGGGTACGAGCAGTACTTC
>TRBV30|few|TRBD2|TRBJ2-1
CAWSVRRSRGSKSINEQFF
TGTGCCTGGAGTGTAAGAAGGAGTCGCGGGAGTAAGTCGATTAATGAGCAGTTCTTC
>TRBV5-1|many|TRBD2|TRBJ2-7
CASSLASGKYEQYF
TGCGCCAGCAGCTTAGCTAGCGGGAAGTACGAGCAGTACTTC
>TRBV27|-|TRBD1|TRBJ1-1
CASSRGGAVTEAFF
TGTGCCAGCAGTAGAGGGGGCGCGGTCACTGAAGCTTTCTTT
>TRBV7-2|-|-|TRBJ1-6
CASSNRQTTPLHF
TGTGCCAGCAGCAACAGACAGACGACACCCCTCCACTTT
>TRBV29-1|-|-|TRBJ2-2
CSVGQMVRGDTGELFF
TGCAGCGTTGGTCAAATGGTCAGGGGAGATACCGGGGAGCTGTTTTTT
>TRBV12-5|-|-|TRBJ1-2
CASGLEQGGGYTF
TGTGCTAGTGGTCTCGAACAGGGAGGGGGCTACACCTTC
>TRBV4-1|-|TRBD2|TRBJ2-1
CASSFGTSGGSEQFF
TGCGCCAGCAGCTTCGGGACTAGCGGGGGGTCGGAGCAGTTCTTC
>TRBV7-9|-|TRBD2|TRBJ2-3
CASSLTVTSGTDTQYF
TGTGCCAGCAGCTTAACCGTTACTAGCGGCACAGATACGCAGTATTTT
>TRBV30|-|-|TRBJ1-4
CAWSIRGAPNEKLFF
TGTGCCTGGAGTATACGGGGGGCACCTAATGAAAAACTGTTTTTT
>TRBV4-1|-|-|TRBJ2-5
CASSQDLLDRETQYF
TGCGCCAGCAGCCAAGATCTGTTAGATCGGGAGACCCAGTACTTC
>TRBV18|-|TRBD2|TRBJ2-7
CASSPPSGAYEQYF
TGTGCCAGCTCACCACCCAGCGGGGCCTACGAGCAGTACTTC
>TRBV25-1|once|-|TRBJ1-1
CASSTRHPLGTEAFF
TGTGCCAGCAGTACCCGACACCCATTGGGCACTGAAGCTTTCTTT
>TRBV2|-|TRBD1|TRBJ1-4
CASCRGPNEKLFF
TGTGCCAGCTGCAGGGGGCCTAATGAAAAACTGTTTTTT
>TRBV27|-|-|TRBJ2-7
CASSTTMDTDSYEQYF
TGTGCCAGCAGCACAACTATGGACACCGACTCCTACGAGCAGTACTTC
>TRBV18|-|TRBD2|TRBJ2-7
CASSPQSAGAVHEQYF
TGTGCCAGCTCACCACAGTCGGCGGGAGCGGTTCACGAGCAGTACTTC
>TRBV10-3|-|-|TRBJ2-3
CATCFGGGTDTQYF
TGTGCCACCTGCTTTGGGGGCGGCACAGATACGCAGTATTTT
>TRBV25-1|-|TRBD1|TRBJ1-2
CASSAGTGGVNYGYTF
TGTGCCAGCAGTGCCGGGACAGGGGGCGTTAACTATGGCTACACCTTC
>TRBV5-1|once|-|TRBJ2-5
CASGLQETQYF
TGCGCCAGCGGGCTCCAAGAGACCCAGTACTTC
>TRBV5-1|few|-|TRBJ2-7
CASSLASSPYEQYF
TGCGCCAGCAGCTTGGCTAGCAGCCCCTACGAGCAGTACTTC
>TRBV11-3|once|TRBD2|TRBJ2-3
CASSLTFGGGTDTQYF
TGTGCCAGCAGCTTAACGTTCGGCGGGGGAACAGATACGCAGTATTTT
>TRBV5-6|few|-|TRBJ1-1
CASTSRPGMNTEAFF
TGTGCCAGCACCTCCAGACCAGGGATGAACACTGAAGCTTTCTTT
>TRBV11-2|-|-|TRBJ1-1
CASRRTPGGYTNTEAFF
TGTGCCAGCAGACGGACCCCCGGGGGTTATACAAACACTGAAGCTTTCTTT
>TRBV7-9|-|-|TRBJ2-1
CASSPWTDEQFF
TGTGCCAGCAGCCCTTGGACAGATGAGCAGTTCTTC
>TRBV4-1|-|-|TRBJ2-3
CASSQEAGDTQYF
TGCGCCAGCAGCCAAGAGGCAGGCGATACGCAGTATTTT
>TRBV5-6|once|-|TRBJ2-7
CASSRRTWTETSYEQYF
TGTGCCAGCAGCAGGCGGACGTGGACAGAAACTTCCTACGAGCAGTACTTC
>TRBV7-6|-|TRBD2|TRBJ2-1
CASSSRGSGGYNEQFF
TGTGCCAGCAGCTCCCGGGGTAGCGGGGGGTACAATGAGCAGTTCTTC
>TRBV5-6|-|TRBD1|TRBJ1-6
CASSLGDRDFSPLHF
TGTGCCAGCAGCCTGGGGGACAGGGATTTTTCACCCCTCCACTTT
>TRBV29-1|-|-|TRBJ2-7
CSVVRGALSSYEQYF
TGCAGCGTTGTTCGGGGGGCCCTAAGCTCCTACGAGCAGTACTTC
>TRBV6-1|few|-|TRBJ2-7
CASSDGGTGIYEQYF
TGTGCCAGCAGTGACGGGGGGACAGGAATCTACGAGCAGTACTTC
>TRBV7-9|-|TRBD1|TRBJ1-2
CASSRAQDRAGTYGYTF
TGTGCCAGCAGCCGGGCCCAAGACAGGGCTGGTACCTATGGCTACACCTTC